This T cell receptor (beta chain) was sequenced in a study of cytomegalovirus exposure and HLA in healthy donors. Findings and caveats of the study: Analyses of presence/absence relied on an assumption of roughly uniform sequencing depth across donors. It was approximately 160 TCR beta chains that were listed as cytomegalovirus-associated. In a later analysis, V- and J-gene trimming of beta chains associated with a DCLRE1C missense variant, replicated independently.

To note about this clone: No antigen is known for it. This sample includes further DNA sequences coding for the same CDR3.

PCR amplification relied on 60 Vbeta primers (plus 13 Jbeta primers). Assay used: immunoSEQ multiplex PCR; TCRdb lists only in-frame clones, some missing. The data contain some 150,000 clones, around 79% of them singletons. The material sequenced was PBMCs. This TCR came from a young man in good health and CMV-seropositive.

The CDR3 DNA reads TGTGCCTGGAGCCTAGACTCTGGAAACACCATATATTTT. Its protein product is CAWSLDSGNTIYF. The chain uses TRBV30 and TRBJ1-3; no clear D gene. Trimming shortened V by 3 bases and J by 0 bases, and 6 bases separated the two germline ends. The CDR3 spans 13 residues. Germline values: CDR1 GTSNPN, CDR2 SVGIG (reference sequence).